These 26 T cell receptor beta chains share one sample of origin, sequenced in a study of blood T cell repertoires in COVID-19. The data were produced by immunoSEQ multiplex PCR, yet TCRdb's version contains in-frame clones alone and is incomplete. The sample carries about 160,000 clones, approximately 82% recorded once. Source material: peripheral blood. These receptor sequences come from a human donor with acute or convalescent COVID-19. The donor label of this sample is uncertain.

The V gene is TRBV7-2, the J gene TRBJ1-1, with unresolved D. Trimming left V 4 bases short and J 5 bases short, with 8 bases between. Germline V gives CDR1 SGHTA, CDR2 FQGNSA. This CDR3 is 12 amino acids long. The CDR3 nucleotides are TGTGCCAGCAGCTCCCCTAAAACTGAAGCTTTCTTT. Translated: CASSSPKTEAFF.

A remark on this clone: This same CDR3 is encoded by further DNA sequences in the sample. The chain links TRBV12-3 or TRBV12-4 to TRBJ1-5; D is ambiguous. Trimming stripped 3 bases from V and 4 bases from J, with 7 bases between. The CDR3 length is 13 residues. The CDR3 nucleotides are TGTGCCAGCAGTTTTACAGAAAATCAGCCCCAGCATTTT. Protein: CASSFTENQPQHF.

This chain links TRBV19 with TRBJ1-2, with D uncertain. Germline V gene sequence: CDR1 LNHDA, CDR2 SQIVND (reference sequence). This CDR3 region has 15 residues. The ends were cut back, 3 bases at V and 4 bases at J, with 15 bases in the middle. The CDR3 is CASSMGSQSFYGYTF. Written as DNA, the CDR3 is TGTGCCAGTAGTATGGGGAGCCAAAGCTTCTATGGCTACACCTTC.

The V and J genes are TRBV5-6 and TRBJ2-7; 10 bases map to TRBD1. The junction had 4 bases not matched to a gene; V was cut back by 3 bases and J by 4 bases. The CDR3 extends over 14 amino acids. Germline V gene data show CDR1 as SGHDT and CDR2 as YYEEEE. The CDR3 here is CASSSGTGAYEQYF. CDR3 DNA sequence: TGTGCCAGCAGCTCCGGGACAGGGGCTTACGAGCAGTACTTC.

This clone was detected only once. The chain joins TRBV6-5 to TRBJ1-4, with no clear D. CDR3 length equals 13 residues. Germline V lookup: CDR1 MNHEY, CDR2 SVGAGI. V gave up 7 bases and J gave up 6 bases, with 12 bases separating them. For the CDR3, the DNA is TGTGCCAGCACCCGGGGTGGGGATGAAAAACTGTTTTTT. This gives the protein CASTRGGDEKLFF.

The chain uses TRBV27 and TRBJ1-2, with 7 bases lining up with TRBD1. J lost 8 bases, V lost 4 bases, and 7 bases had no gene match. This CDR3 spans 13 amino acids. The germline CDR1 and CDR2 sequences are MNHEY and SMNVEV (reference sequence). The CDR3 sequence is CASSSYDRDGYTF. CDR3 DNA: TGTGCCAGCAGTTCGTATGACAGGGACGGCTACACCTTC.

The CDR3 loop reads CAWSGQPASPLHF. The CDR3 DNA reads TGTGCCTGGAGCGGACAGCCGGCTTCACCCCTCCACTTT. V and J are TRBV30 and TRBJ1-6; a possible D gene is TRBD1 (6 bases). Germline V gene data show CDR1 as GTSNPN and CDR2 as SVGIG (reference sequence). The length of the CDR3 is 13 residues. V was clipped by 3 bases and J by 9 bases, with 12 bases between them. Based on the CDR3 plus reference TRBV30 and TRBJ1-6, the full variable domain is SQTIHQWPATLVQPVGSPLSLECTVEGTSNPNLYWYRQAAGRGLQLLFYSVGIGQISSEVPQNLSASRPQDRQFILSSKKLLLSDSGFYLCAWSGQPASPLHFGNGTRLTVT.

The chain recombines TRBV9 with TRBJ1-2; 7 positions agree with TRBD1. V was clipped by 4 bases and J by 0 bases; unmatched bases: 6. In germline, CDR1 is SGDLS, CDR2 YYNGEE. The CDR3 runs to 15 residues. The CDR3 coding sequence is TGTGCCAGCAGCTACAGGGGAACGGCTAACTATGGCTACACCTTC. Residues: CASSYRGTANYGYTF. Combining the CDR3 with reference TRBV9 and TRBJ1-2 gives the whole variable domain DSGVTQTPKHLITATGQRVTLRCSPRSGDLSVYWYQQSLDQGLQFLIQYYNGEERAKGNILERFSAQQFPDLHSELNLSSLELGDSALYFCASSYRGTANYGYTFGSGTRLTVV.

This chain connects TRBV15 to TRBJ2-1, with 9 bases matching TRBD1. From germline, CDR1 is LNHNV and CDR2 YYDKDF (reference sequence). V shed 1 base, J shed 5 bases, and the junction held 3 bases outside the gene matches. The CDR3 is made up of 15 amino acids. The CDR3 region is CATSRGGQGNNEQFF. CDR3 bases: TGTGCCACCAGCAGAGGAGGACAGGGGAACAATGAGCAGTTCTTC.

The genes are TRBV10-3 and TRBJ2-3; D remains ambiguous. The V end lost 6 bases, the J end lost 4 bases, and 14 bases lay between the germline ends. Germline assignment: CDR1 ENHRY and CDR2 SYGVKD. The CDR3 consists of 14 residues. This CDR3 is CAIRSGSEADTQYF. The DNA for the CDR3 is TGTGCCATCAGGTCCGGGTCCGAGGCAGATACGCAGTATTTT.

This clone was observed a few times. This chain links TRBV7-2 with TRBJ2-3; 8 bases are shared with TRBD1. The CDR3 is made up of 12 amino acids. V was pared by 6 bases and J by 14 bases, with 10 bases of the junction left unmatched. Germline V gives CDR1 SGHTA, CDR2 FQGNSA. The CDR3 loop reads CASSSRTGFLYF. The CDR3 DNA sequence: TGTGCCAGCAGTTCACGGACAGGGTTTCTGTATTTT.

This rearrangement joins TRBV18 to TRBJ2-2; tentative D call: TRBD1 (6 bases). CDR1 and CDR2 from the germline V gene are KGHSH and LQKENI. The length of the CDR3 is 13 residues. Trimming cost V 2 bases and J 5 bases, with 6 bases left between them. CDR3 sequence: CASSPRGTGELFF. The CDR3 coding sequence is TGTGCCAGCTCACCAAGGGGGACCGGGGAGCTGTTTTTT. The whole variable domain, filled in from reference TRBV18 and TRBJ2-2, reads NAGVMQNPRHLVRRRGQEARLRCSPMKGHSHVYWYRQLPEEGLKFMVYLQKENIIDESGMPKERFSAEFPKEGPSILRIQQVVRGDSAAYFCASSPRGTGELFFGEGSRLTVL.

This clone showed up many times. The V gene is TRBV5-6, the J gene TRBJ2-3, with D unclear. From germline, CDR1 is SGHDT and CDR2 YYEEEE. Trimming removed 4 bases at V and 0 bases at J, with 12 bases between. The CDR3 totals 15 residues. The chain's CDR3 is CASSRLAVSTDTQYF. The CDR3 DNA follows: TGTGCCAGCAGCCGACTGGCTGTAAGCACAGATACGCAGTATTTT.

The chain recombines TRBV5-6 with TRBJ2-1, with D possibly being TRBD2 (8 bases). The CDR3 contains 16 residues. The germline CDR1 and CDR2 sequences are SGHDT and YYEEEE. Trimming cost V 1 base and J 4 bases, with 15 bases left between them. CDR3 DNA: TGTGCCAGCAGCTTGACGGGAGGGGGCGCTTACAATGAGCAGTTCTTC. It yields the protein CASSLTGGGAYNEQFF.

The chain employs TRBV10-1 and TRBJ2-3; D might be TRBD2 (6 bases). V was shortened by 2 bases and J by 3 bases, with 15 bases between the two germline ends. The germline V gene encodes CDR1 WNHNN and CDR2 SYGVQD (reference sequence). CDR3 size: 16 residues. The CDR3 here is CASSEIEEGVTDTQYF. As DNA, the CDR3 is TGCGCCAGCAGTGAGATCGAGGAGGGAGTTACAGATACGCAGTATTTT.

The chain has TRBV30 and TRBJ2-3; 7 bases agree with TRBD1. After removal of 5 bases from V and 1 base from J, the junction contained 0 bases not matched to a gene. The CDR3 is made up of 12 amino acids. Germline V gene lookup returns CDR1 GTSNPN and CDR2 SVGIG (reference sequence). CDR3: CAWGQGTDTQYF. The CDR3 coding sequence is TGTGCCTGGGGACAGGGCACAGATACGCAGTATTTT.

The chain links TRBV5-1 to TRBJ1-1; the D gene is possibly TRBD1 (5 bases). From germline, CDR1 is SGHRS and CDR2 YFSETQ. The length of the CDR3 is 14 residues. V was cut by 3 bases and J by 3 bases, with 12 bases left in between. CDR3 in amino acids: CASSWNGGDTEAFF. In DNA, the CDR3 is TGCGCCAGCAGCTGGAATGGGGGGGACACTGAAGCTTTCTTT.

This clone is a singleton in its sample. The CDR3 reads CASSQGTSGTYEQYF. The CDR3 DNA reads TGCGCCAGCAGCCAAGGGACTAGCGGGACCTACGAGCAGTACTTC. The V call is TRBV4-3, the J call TRBJ2-7; 12 nucleotides align to TRBD2. The CDR3 spans 15 residues. Losses at the gene ends were 1 base for V and 2 bases for J; bases not matched to a gene: 0. Germline values: CDR1 LGHNA, CDR2 YSLEER.

The chain's CDR3 is CASSSGPAQGNYGYTF. The CDR3 region has the DNA TGTGCCAGCAGTTCCGGGCCGGCTCAGGGTAACTATGGCTACACCTTC. This chain uses TRBV6-6 with TRBJ1-2, with D possibly matching TRBD1 (5 bases). V was pared by 4 bases and J by 1 base, with 16 bases between. Germline CDR1 and CDR2: MNHNY and SVGAGI (reference sequence). The CDR3 has 16 amino acids.

The genes are TRBV6-2 or TRBV6-3 and TRBJ2-1, with a weak D call TRBD2 (7 bases). The CDR3 spans 16 residues. V shed 0 bases and J shed 9 bases, with 18 bases lying between them. Germline V gives CDR1 MNHEY, CDR2 SVGEGT. The CDR3 here is CASSYSGGGRRGEQFF. The CDR3 DNA is TGTGCCAGCAGTTACTCAGGCGGGGGCCGACGGGGTGAGCAGTTCTTC.

This rearrangement joins TRBV7-8 to TRBJ2-7; D is possibly TRBD2 (5 bases). The germline V gene has CDR1 SGHVS and CDR2 FQNEAQ. The CDR3 is 13 residues long. V gave up 1 base and J gave up 6 bases, with 10 bases separating them. In DNA, the CDR3 is TGTGCCAGCAGCTTAGGAGGGCGGATCGAGCAGTACTTC. Its protein product is CASSLGGRIEQYF. The full variable domain, in which reference TRBV7-8 and TRBJ2-7 provide the parts outside the CDR3, is GAGVSQSPRYKVAKRGQDVALRCDPISGHVSLFWYQQALGQGPEFLTYFQNEAQLDKSGLPSDRFFAERPEGSVSTLKIQRTQQEDSAVYLCASSLGGRIEQYFGPGTRLTVT.

This clone occurred a few times. This chain links TRBV14 with TRBJ1-2, with 10 positions matching TRBD1. CDR1 is SGHDN, CDR2 FVKESK, per germline. The CDR3 has 16 amino acids. With 4 bases clipped from V and 1 base from J, the junction kept 6 bases outside the gene matches. The CDR3 DNA sequence: TGTGCCAGCAGCCGGACAGGGGGACTACGTAACTATGGCTACACCTTC. Translating it yields CASSRTGGLRNYGYTF.

This clone has a single count. The chain employs TRBV7-9 and TRBJ2-2; D is unresolved. CDR1 is SEHNR, CDR2 FQNEAQ, per germline (reference sequence). This CDR3 is 14 amino acids long. Trimming took off 3 bases at V and 3 bases at J, with 8 bases between the two ends. This CDR3 is CASSLSTDTGELFF. The CDR3 DNA follows: TGTGCCAGCAGCTTGTCTACAGACACCGGGGAGCTGTTTTTT.

The chain has TRBV5-4 and TRBJ2-2, with 12 bases lining up with TRBD2. The CDR3 sequence is 16 residues long. Germline V CDR1 and CDR2: SGHNT, YYREEE (reference sequence). V was clipped by 4 bases and J by 6 bases; unmatched bases: 7. CDR3: CASSPGLAGIPGELFF. In nucleotides, the CDR3 is TGTGCCAGCAGCCCCGGACTAGCGGGGATCCCCGGGGAGCTGTTTTTT.

The chain carries TRBV2 and TRBJ1-4; D perhaps matches TRBD1 (5 bases). This CDR3 has 14 residues. Germline V gene sequence: CDR1 SNHLY, CDR2 FYNNEI. V lost 3 bases, J lost 7 bases, and 12 bases lay in between. CDR3 in DNA: TGTGCCAGCAGTGATCCCGGGGGTGCTGAAAAACTGTTTTTT. Translated, it gives CASSDPGGAEKLFF.

The V call is TRBV5-1, the J call TRBJ1-2, with TRBD1 identical over 10 bases. CDR1 is SGHRS and CDR2 is YFSETQ in the germline V gene. Trimming at V came to 0 bases and at J to 0 bases, leaving 14 bases not matched to a gene. The CDR3 loop spans 20 amino acids. The CDR3 nucleotides are TGCGCCAGCAGCTTGGGGTCTCGTGGGGACAGGGGCGCTCCTAACTATGGCTACACCTTC. The encoded protein is CASSLGSRGDRGAPNYGYTF.